The clone carrying this T cell receptor (beta chain) has a handful of counts. Primers used in a second PCR of about 7 to 12 cycles were a sample-barcoded 5' primer and a J-beta primer mix. TCRdb ran MiXCR on the 5' RACE reads and lists one entry per CDR3 protein. The table has about 800,000 distinct CDR3 sequences, 25% seen once. This sample is drawn from a study of blood T cells in healthy people across ages. V was pared by 7 bases and J by 2 bases, with 14 bases between. The CDR3 is 14 residues long. The V gene's germline CDR1 is MDHEN and CDR2 SYDVKM. This sample also appeared in a second study, on T cells of mothers and their children.

The V call is TRBV28, the J call TRBJ2-5; D is possibly TRBD1 (5 bases). The sequence came from a boy younger than 18 in good health. Input material: blood. The CDR3 DNA follows: TGTGCCAGCACCATCGACAGACTTCAAGAGACCCAGTACTTC. Translation: CASTIDRLQETQYF. Based on the CDR3 plus reference TRBV28 and TRBJ2-5, the full variable domain is DVKVTQSSRYLVKRTGEKVFLECVQDMDHENMFWYRQDPGLGLRLIYFSYDVKMKEKGDIPEGYSVSREKKERFSLILESASTNQTSMYLCASTIDRLQETQYFGPGTRLLVL.